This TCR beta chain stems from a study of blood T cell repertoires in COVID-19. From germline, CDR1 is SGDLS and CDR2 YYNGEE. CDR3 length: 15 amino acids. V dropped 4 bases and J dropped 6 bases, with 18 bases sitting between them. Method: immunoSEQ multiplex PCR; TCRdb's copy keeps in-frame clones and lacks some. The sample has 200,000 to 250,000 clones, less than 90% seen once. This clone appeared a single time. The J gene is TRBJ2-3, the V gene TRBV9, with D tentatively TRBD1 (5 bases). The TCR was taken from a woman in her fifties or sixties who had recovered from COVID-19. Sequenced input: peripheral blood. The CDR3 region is CASSPITQGPDTQYF. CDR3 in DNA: TGTGCCAGCAGCCCCATTACGCAGGGTCCCGATACGCAGTATTTT.